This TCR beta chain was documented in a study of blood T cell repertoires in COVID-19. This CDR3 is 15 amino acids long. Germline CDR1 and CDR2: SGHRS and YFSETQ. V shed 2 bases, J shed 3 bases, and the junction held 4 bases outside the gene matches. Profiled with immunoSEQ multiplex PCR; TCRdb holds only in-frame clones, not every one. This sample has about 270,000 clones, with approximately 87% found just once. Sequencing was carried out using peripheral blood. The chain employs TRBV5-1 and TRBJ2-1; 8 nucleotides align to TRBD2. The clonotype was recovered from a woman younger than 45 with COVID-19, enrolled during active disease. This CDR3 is CASSFSGGLYNEQFF. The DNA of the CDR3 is TGCGCCAGCAGCTTTTCGGGGGGGCTCTACAATGAGCAGTTCTTC.